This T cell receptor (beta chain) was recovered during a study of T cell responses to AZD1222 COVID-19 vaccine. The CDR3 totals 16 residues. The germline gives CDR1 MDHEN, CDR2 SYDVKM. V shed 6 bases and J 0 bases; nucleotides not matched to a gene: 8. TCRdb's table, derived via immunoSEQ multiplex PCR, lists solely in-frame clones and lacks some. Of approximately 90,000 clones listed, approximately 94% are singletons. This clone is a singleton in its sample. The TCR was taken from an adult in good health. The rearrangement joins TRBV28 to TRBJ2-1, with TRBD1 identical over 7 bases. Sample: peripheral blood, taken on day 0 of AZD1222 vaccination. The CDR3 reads CASSYGTDSSYNEQFF. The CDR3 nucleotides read TGTGCCAGCAGCTACGGGACAGACAGCTCCTACAATGAGCAGTTCTTC.